The 6 T cell receptor beta chains below all came from one sample that was sequenced in a study of monozygotic twins with inflammatory bowel disease. TCRdb processed the 5' RACE reads again and assigns one entry to each CDR3 protein, with no DNA. Recorded for this sample: more than 75,000 distinct CDR3 sequences. The sequenced sample consisted of blood. Every receptor here comes from a human donor with ulcerative colitis or Crohn's disease, or a healthy co-twin of an affected twin (not recorded which).

The V gene is TRBV12-3 or TRBV12-4, the J gene TRBJ2-3; the TCRdb D gene call, TRBD2, has no DNA to confirm it. The CDR3 is 14 residues long. The CDR3 is CASSLSSKADTQYF.

The CDR3 here is CASSVGLAGGTDTQYF. The chain uses TRBV9 and TRBJ2-3; without DNA, the TCRdb call of TRBD2 cannot be checked. In germline, CDR1 is SGDLS, CDR2 YYNGEE. The CDR3 runs 16 residues.

The chain couples TRBV5-6 to TRBJ2-1. Germline V CDR1 and CDR2: SGHDT, YYEEEE. This CDR3 has 13 amino acids. The CDR3 loop is CASSLVRGNEQFF.

The chain carries TRBV6-1 and TRBJ1-1; the TRBD1 assignment by TCRdb is unverifiable without DNA. The CDR3 consists of 17 residues. CDR1 is MNHNS and CDR2 is SASEGT in the germline V gene. CDR3 sequence: CASSEVRNTRGNTEAFF.

V and J are TRBV4-1 and TRBJ1-6; TCRdb outputs TRBD1, but without DNA this stays unchecked. CDR3 length: 18 residues. Germline lookup yields CDR1 MGHRA and CDR2 YSYEKL. The chain's CDR3 is CASSQDRRRGRNNSPLHF.

The J gene is TRBJ2-7, the V gene TRBV5-6. CDR3 length equals 14 residues. Germline V lookup: CDR1 SGHDT, CDR2 YYEEEE. CDR3 sequence: CASSFEGSTYEQYF. The full variable domain, completed using reference TRBV5-6 and TRBJ2-7, is DAGVTQSPTHLIKTRGQQVTLRCSPKSGHDTVSWYQQALGQGPQFIFQYYEEEERQRGNFPDRFSGHQFPNYSSELNVNALLLGDSALYLCASSFEGSTYEQYFGPGTRLTVT.